Shown below are 26 T cell receptor beta chains from a single sample sequenced in a study of tissue T cells after allogeneic stem cell transplantation. Profiling relied on immunoSEQ multiplex PCR, and the TCRdb table lists in-frame clones only, not all of them. Among some 6,000 clones listed, roughly 40% were seen once. This sample's time point: mouse harvest day 7 after allogeneic transplant. Tail vein injection delivered 10^7 T-cell-depleted bone marrow cells and 10^6 splenic CD5+ T cells. Input material: skin. These TCRs come from a female BALB/c mouse given C57BL/6 T cells with graft-versus-host disease after an allogeneic hematopoietic cell transplant.

Concerning this clone: Genes and germline are mouse. The read ends 1 residue early relative to the CDR3; the germline J gene fills the gap. The V call is TRBV3, the J call TRBJ2-7, with D possibly called TRBD1 or TRBD2 (5 bases each). V dropped 2 bases and J dropped 3 bases, with 8 bases sitting between them. Germline lookup yields CDR1 SNHLY and CDR2 FYNGKV (reference sequence). The CDR3 is 13 amino acids. CDR3 protein: CASSLRGSYEQYF. The covered CDR3 bases are TGTGCCAGCAGCTTACGGGGGAGCTATGAACAGTAC. The whole variable domain, filled in from reference TRBV3 and TRBJ2-7, reads GPKVLQIPSHQIIDMGQMVTLNCDPVSNHLYFYWYKQILGQQMEFLVNFYNGKVMEKSKLFKDQFSVERPDGSYFTLKIQPTALEDSAVYFCASSLRGSYEQYFGPGTRLTVL.

There are a few counts of this clone. The gene names given are mouse names. The CDR3 end is not reached by the read, which stops 1 residue before it; the germline J gene fills it in. This chain joins TRBV26 and TRBJ1-3; no clear D gene. CDR1 KGHPV and CDR2 FQNQEV come from the germline V gene (reference sequence). The CDR3 is made up of 14 amino acids. V was cut by 1 base and J by 0 bases, with 4 bases left in between. The sequenced part of the CDR3 DNA is TGTGCCAGCAGTCTGTTAGTTTCTGGAAATACGCTCTAT. Protein sequence: CASSLLVSGNTLY. The whole CDR3 protein reads CASSLLVSGNTLYF.

This clone was seen a handful of times. The listed genes are named as in mouse. The read stops 1 residue short of the end of the CDR3; the missing end is completed from the germline J gene. The chain employs TRBV3 and TRBJ2-7; TRBD1 might be the D (5 bases). This CDR3 spans 12 amino acids. The germline V gene has CDR1 SNHLY and CDR2 FYNGKV (reference sequence). V lost 5 bases to trimming and J lost 6 bases, with 11 bases between them. The DNA read from the CDR3 is TGTGCCAGCAGCCCAGAGGGGTTTGAACAGTAC. It specifies CASSPEGFEQY. The full CDR3 reads CASSPEGFEQYF.

Turning to this clone: The gene symbols are mouse symbols. The CDR3 end lies 1 residue beyond the end of the read and is filled in from the germline J gene. The chain has TRBV26 and TRBJ1-1; D ambiguous. V shed 3 bases and J shed 5 bases, with 7 bases lying between them. The CDR3 totals 12 residues. CDR1 and CDR2 from the germline V gene are KGHPV and FQNQEV (reference sequence). Incomplete CDR3 DNA: TGTGCCAGCAGTCTCTCAGGAACAGAAGTCTTC. This gives the protein CASSLSGTEVF. The entire CDR3 reads CASSLSGTEVFF. The complete variable domain, with remaining parts taken from reference TRBV26 and TRBJ1-1, reads NSKVIQTPRYLVKGQGQKAKMRCIPEKGHPVVFWYQQNKNNEFKFLINFQNQEVLQQIDMTEKRFSAECPSNSPCSLEIQSSEAGDSALYLCASSLSGTEVFFGKGTRLTVV.

Worth noting for this clone: Gene and germline names: mouse. The read finishes 1 residue shy of the CDR3 end, and the germline J gene is used to complete it. The chain links TRBV26 to TRBJ1-4, with 8 bases that match TRBD1. This CDR3 is built from 15 residues. Germline V CDR1 and CDR2: KGHPV, FQNQEV (reference sequence). Trimming removed 4 bases from V and 4 bases from J; junction bases left unmatched: 5. The covered CDR3 bases are TGTGCCAGCAGTCGACAGGGGAGGGGCAACGAAAGATTATTT. This codes for CASSRQGRGNERLF. The entire CDR3 sequence reads CASSRQGRGNERLFF. Based on the CDR3 plus reference TRBV26 and TRBJ1-4, the full variable domain is NSKVIQTPRYLVKGQGQKAKMRCIPEKGHPVVFWYQQNKNNEFKFLINFQNQEVLQQIDMTEKRFSAECPSNSPCSLEIQSSEAGDSALYLCASSRQGRGNERLFFGHGTKLSVL.

On this clone itself: Germline and genes here are mouse. The CDR3 is cut off 1 residue early in the read; its end comes from the germline J gene. The genes are TRBV3 and TRBJ2-2, with TRBD1 identical over 7 bases. The CDR3 contains 14 residues. Germline loops: CDR1 SNHLY, CDR2 FYNGKV (reference sequence). V was clipped by 4 bases and J by 4 bases; unmatched bases: 3. CDR3 bases read: TGTGCCAGCAGCTGGGGACAGACCACCGGGCAGCTCTAC. It yields the protein CASSWGQTTGQLY. The entire CDR3 protein is CASSWGQTTGQLYF.

Concerning this clone itself: These gene names are mouse names. The read falls 1 residue short of the CDR3 end, and the missing part is taken from the germline J gene. The chain recombines TRBV26 with TRBJ1-1; D is perhaps TRBD1 (5 bases). CDR3 length: 13 residues. Germline V lookup: CDR1 KGHPV, CDR2 FQNQEV (reference sequence). Trimming pared 4 bases from V and 3 bases from J, leaving 9 bases between. The covered CDR3 bases are TGTGCCAGCAGTCCCAGGGCGGACACAGAAGTCTTC. It is translated as CASSPRADTEVF. The whole CDR3 protein reads CASSPRADTEVFF.

Details on this clone: The gene names given are mouse names. The CDR3 end falls 1 residue outside the read, so it is completed with the germline J gene. The chain recombines TRBV3 with TRBJ2-1; 9 bases line up with TRBD1. With V trimmed by 4 bases and J by 6 bases, 4 bases remained unmatched. The CDR3 length is 14 residues. The germline V gene encodes CDR1 SNHLY and CDR2 FYNGKV (reference sequence). The CDR3 sequence is CASSSRDRAAEQFF. The CDR3 DNA, read in part, is TGTGCCAGCAGCTCCCGGGACAGGGCTGCTGAGCAGTTC.

Worth noting for this clone: The listed genes are named as in mouse. The read ends 1 residue before the CDR3 terminus; that terminus is restored from the germline J gene. The chain recombines TRBV13-2 with TRBJ1-1, with TRBD1 identical over 7 bases. This CDR3 contains 12 residues. Germline V lookup: CDR1 NNHNN, CDR2 SYGAGS (reference sequence). V was pared by 3 bases and J by 5 bases, with 1 base of the junction left unmatched. The covered CDR3 bases are TGTGCCAGCGGTGGGGGACAGACAGAAGTCTTC. It yields the protein CASGGGQTEVF. The CDR3 reads in full as CASGGGQTEVFF.

About this clone itself: Gene and germline names: mouse. The CDR3 DNA, read in part, is TGTGCCAGCGGGGACTGGGGGGCTGAGCAGTTC. Translated: CASGDWGAEQF. The CDR3 in full is CASGDWGAEQFF. The genes are TRBV13-2 and TRBJ2-1; 10 positions match TRBD2. The sequenced fragment ends 1 residue before the CDR3 boundary, so the rest is inferred from the germline J gene. Unmatched junction bases numbered 0, after V lost 5 bases and J lost 7 bases. This CDR3 comprises 12 residues. CDR1 NNHNN and CDR2 SYGAGS come from the germline V gene (reference sequence).

About this clone: Gene names denote mouse genes. Read coverage stops 1 residue before the CDR3 terminus; the germline J gene supplies the remainder. This chain joins TRBV5 and TRBJ2-2; the D gene is possibly TRBD1 (5 bases). Per the germline V gene, CDR1 is LGHNA and CDR2 is YNLKQL (reference sequence). CDR3 size: 14 residues. The ends were cut back, 1 base at V and 2 bases at J, with 5 bases in the middle. The sequenced part of the CDR3 DNA is TGTGCCAGCAGCCAAGGACAGAACACCGGGCAGCTCTAC. Its protein is CASSQGQNTGQLY. The full CDR3 protein reads CASSQGQNTGQLYF.

About this clone: The genes and germline here are from mouse. The read gets to within 1 residue of the CDR3 end, and the germline J gene fills in the rest. The chain combines TRBV1 with TRBJ2-4, with TRBD1 matching over 10 bases. V trimming: 0 bases; J trimming: 0 bases; junction bases outside the gene matches: 9. The CDR3 is 19 residues long. The V gene's germline CDR1 is NSQYPW and CDR2 LRSPGD (reference sequence). The DNA read from the CDR3 is TGCACCTGCAGTGCAGATCCGGACAGGGGGTGGGTTAGTCAAAACACCTTGTAC. Translated: CTCSADPDRGWVSQNTLY. Given in full, the CDR3 is CTCSADPDRGWVSQNTLYF.

Note on this clone: These gene names are mouse names. The read terminates 1 residue ahead of where the CDR3 ends, so the germline J gene completes it. The chain has TRBV16 and TRBJ1-6; D remains unclear. Being an ORF, TRBJ1-6 has a function that is uncertain. The germline CDR1 and CDR2 sequences are SGHSA and FRNQAP. V dropped 1 base and J dropped 0 bases, with 4 bases sitting between them. The CDR3 spans 15 residues. Partial CDR3 DNA: TGTGCAAGCAGCTTAGGGGCTTCCTATAATTCGCCCCTCTAC. It is translated as CASSLGASYNSPLY. The full CDR3 protein is CASSLGASYNSPLYF.

In this sample, this clone turned up once. Genes and germline are mouse. The sequence runs out 1 residue before the end of the CDR3; the remainder is reconstructed from the germline J gene. J is TRBJ2-3 and V is TRBV19; 7 nucleotides align to TRBD2. The CDR3 is made up of 15 amino acids. V was clipped by 2 bases and J by 0 bases; unmatched bases: 3. Germline V gives CDR1 FNHDT, CDR2 SITEND (reference sequence). The CDR3 loop reads CASSMGGSSAETLYF. The DNA read from the CDR3 is TGTGCCAGCAGTATGGGGGGGTCTAGTGCAGAAACGCTGTAT.

About this clone: Gene names refer to mouse genes. Read sequence stops 1 residue before the CDR3 end, and the germline J gene provides the missing end. The chain links TRBV26 to TRBJ2-2; D gene unclear. The CDR3 length is 14 residues. Trimming took 0 bases from V and 2 from J, leaving 4 bases between them. Germline V gives CDR1 KGHPV, CDR2 FQNQEV (reference sequence). The CDR3 protein is CASSLSQNTGQLYF. The part of the CDR3 DNA that was read is TGTGCCAGCAGTCTGTCACAGAACACCGGGCAGCTCTAC.

With respect to this clone: Genes here carry mouse names. The read finishes 1 residue shy of the CDR3 end, and the germline J gene is used to complete it. V is TRBV26 and J is TRBJ1-2; the D gene is possibly TRBD1 (6 bases). The V gene lost 4 bases and the J gene lost 0 bases, with 9 bases spanning the gap. The length of the CDR3 is 14 residues. The germline V gene encodes CDR1 KGHPV and CDR2 FQNQEV (reference sequence). CDR3 bases read: TGTGCCAGCAGTCGGGACAATGCAAACTCCGACTACACC. This translates into CASSRDNANSDYT. The whole CDR3 protein is CASSRDNANSDYTF.

A word on this clone: Any gene name here is a mouse gene name. The read ends 1 residue shy of where the CDR3 ends; the end is completed using the germline J gene. The rearrangement uses TRBV13-3 and TRBJ2-5; D unresolved. CDR1 and CDR2 from the germline V gene are NNHDY and SYVADS. The CDR3 spans 13 residues. V lost 2 bases and J lost 0, with 4 bases in between. CDR3 bases read: TGTGCCAGCAGTGAAGGTAACCAAGACACCCAGTAC. Its translation: CASSEGNQDTQY. Given in full, the CDR3 is CASSEGNQDTQYF.

The sample holds a few counts of this clone. The listed genes are named as in mouse. Coverage ceases 1 residue before the CDR3 finishes, and the germline J gene fills in the end. The rearrangement links TRBV13-1 to TRBJ1-4, with D possibly being TRBD1 (6 bases). Trimming took 0 bases from V and 3 from J, leaving 9 bases between them. Germline CDR1 and CDR2: NSHNY and SYGAGN. The CDR3 loop spans 15 amino acids. The sequenced part of the CDR3 DNA is TGTGCCAGCAGTGATGCCGGGACAACCAACGAAAGATTATTT. Protein: CASSDAGTTNERLF. The CDR3 in full is CASSDAGTTNERLFF. The full variable domain, completed using reference TRBV13-1 and TRBJ1-4, is EAAVTQSPRNKVTVTGGNVTLSCRQTNSHNYMYWYRQDTGHGLRLIHYSYGAGNLRIGDVPDGYKATRTTQEDFFLLLELASPSQTSLYFCASSDAGTTNERLFFGHGTKLSVL.

Of note for this clone: The genes and germline here are from mouse. The sequenced CDR3 bases are TGTGGTGCTAGGGAACAGGGGGCTACAGAAGTCTTC. Amino acid sequence: CGAREQGATEVF. The complete CDR3 reads CGAREQGATEVFF. This chain connects TRBV20 to TRBJ1-1; the match to TRBD1 covers 9 bases. The CDR3 end is not reached by the read, which stops 1 residue before it; the germline J gene fills it in. The length of the CDR3 is 13 residues. Germline values: CDR1 GFQATS, CDR2 STVNSAI. Germline trimming cut 0 bases from V and 5 bases from J; bases unmatched to any gene: 1.

Remarks on this clone: Mouse gene names and germline throughout. The read gets to within 1 residue of the CDR3 end, and the germline J gene fills in the rest. The V and J genes are TRBV15 and TRBJ1-6; TRBD1 is a possible D gene (6 bases). TRBJ1-6 is treated as an ORF (open reading frame) with a function not yet certain. This CDR3 region has 14 residues. The V gene lost 5 bases and the J gene lost 4 bases, with 9 bases spanning the gap. Germline V gene data show CDR1 as SGHND and CDR2 as FRSKSL. CDR3 sequence: CASSRDTYNSPLYF. The CDR3 DNA, read in part, is TGTGCCAGCAGTCGGGACACTTATAATTCGCCCCTCTAC.

In its sample, this clone was seen a few times. The gene names given are mouse names. Coverage ceases 1 residue before the CDR3 finishes, and the germline J gene fills in the end. This chain links TRBV13-1 with TRBJ2-5; 8 bases align to TRBD1. The CDR3 length is 14 residues. Trimming took 2 bases from V and 1 from J; bases not matched to a gene: 0. Germline lookup yields CDR1 NSHNY and CDR2 SYGAGN. The sequenced part of the CDR3 DNA is TGTGCCAGCAGTGAACAGGGGGACCAAGACACCCAGTAC. Translated: CASSEQGDQDTQY. The full CDR3 protein reads CASSEQGDQDTQYF.

In this sample, this clone turned up a few times. Here the gene names and germline are mouse. The read ends 1 residue before the CDR3 terminus; that terminus is restored from the germline J gene. The chain links TRBV13-3 to TRBJ1-1; TRBD1 is a possible D gene (5 bases). Germline assignment: CDR1 NNHDY and CDR2 SYVADS. The V end lost 1 base, the J end lost 0 bases, and 10 bases lay between the germline ends. The CDR3 contains 15 residues. This CDR3 is CASSDFQGANTEVFF. Partial CDR3 DNA: TGTGCCAGCAGTGATTTCCAGGGAGCAAACACAGAAGTCTTC.

Notes on this clone: The germline and genes are mouse ones. The read stops 1 residue short of the end of the CDR3; the missing end is completed from the germline J gene. The chain employs TRBV23 and TRBJ1-2; the D call TRBD1 from the table was never checked on the DNA. The CDR3 runs to 15 residues. Per germline, CDR1 KGHTA and CDR2 FQNQQP. The covered CDR3 bases are TGCTCCAGCACTCACGGGACAGGGCCGAACTCCGACTACACC. It yields the protein CSSTHGTGPNSDYT. The CDR3 as a whole reads CSSTHGTGPNSDYTF.

Concerning this clone itself: Genes and germline are mouse. The DNA ends 1 residue before the CDR3 does, and the rest of the CDR3 is filled in from the germline J gene. The chain couples TRBV16 to TRBJ1-1; D not resolved. This CDR3 contains 13 residues. Between the trimmed V and J ends, which lost 2 bases and 0 bases, there was a span of 4 bases. CDR1 and CDR2 from the germline V gene are SGHSA and FRNQAP. The CDR3 reads CASSLQSNTEVFF. The DNA read from the CDR3 is TGTGCAAGCAGCTTACAATCAAACACAGAAGTCTTC.

Comments on this clone: Gene and germline names: mouse. Read data end 1 residue before the CDR3 end; the end is taken from the germline J gene. This chain uses TRBV26 with TRBJ1-2; D is uncertain. Trimming removed 2 bases at V and 1 base at J, with 5 bases between. The CDR3 is 13 amino acids. Germline loops: CDR1 KGHPV, CDR2 FQNQEV (reference sequence). CDR3 DNA, as far as it was read: TGTGCCAGCAGTCTGGGCAGAAACTCCGACTACACC. Protein: CASSLGRNSDYT. The entire CDR3 sequence reads CASSLGRNSDYTF.

On this clone: The gene symbols are mouse symbols. The CDR3 spells CTCSARDRGKKNTLYF. The part of the CDR3 DNA that was read is TGCACCTGCAGTGCCCGGGACAGGGGAAAAAAAAACACCTTGTAC. The rearrangement joins TRBV1 to TRBJ2-4; 10 nucleotides line up with TRBD1. The sequence runs out 1 residue before the end of the CDR3; the remainder is reconstructed from the germline J gene. Per germline, CDR1 NSQYPW and CDR2 LRSPGD (reference sequence). V trimming: 3 bases; J trimming: 4 bases; junction bases outside the gene matches: 7. The CDR3 contains 16 residues.